These 32 T cell receptor beta chains were sequenced from one sample in a study of PD-L1 blockade in urothelial cancer. TCRdb's table, derived via immunoSEQ multiplex PCR, lists solely in-frame clones and lacks some. The sample holds about 43,000 clones; around 90% are singletons and the top ten take 11% to 15%. The source was PBMCs, collected around atezolizumab (anti-PD-L1) treatment. These receptors were collected from a woman between 55 and 75 years old with urothelial cancer.

The chain is built from TRBV19 and TRBJ2-7, with a possible D match to TRBD1 (6 bases). CDR3 length: 13 residues. The V end was cut by 0 bases, the J end by 3 bases, with 6 bases between. Germline V gives CDR1 LNHDA, CDR2 SQIVND (reference sequence). The CDR3 coding sequence is TGTGCCAGTAGTATAGAGGACAGCTACGAGCAGTACTTC. Its translation: CASSIEDSYEQYF.

V usage is TRBV13 and J usage is TRBJ2-3; 16 bases map to TRBD2. In germline, CDR1 is PRHDT, CDR2 FYEKMQ (reference sequence). The CDR3 runs 18 residues. The ends lost 3 bases at V and 0 bases at J; junction bases unmatched: 3. Here the CDR3 reads CASSLGLAGGTSTDTQYF. The CDR3 bases are TGTGCCAGCAGCTTGGGACTAGCGGGAGGGACAAGCACAGATACGCAGTATTTT. The full variable domain, in which reference TRBV13 and TRBJ2-3 provide the parts outside the CDR3, is AAGVIQSPRHLIKEKRETATLKCYPIPRHDTVYWYQQGPGQDPQFLISFYEKMQSDKGSIPDRFSAQQFSDYHSELNMSSLELGDSALYFCASSLGLAGGTSTDTQYFGPGTRLTVL.

This chain joins TRBV27 and TRBJ1-2, with 8 nucleotides matching TRBD1. From germline, CDR1 is MNHEY and CDR2 SMNVEV (reference sequence). The CDR3 length is 16 residues. The J segment lost 8 bases and the V segment lost 2 bases, leaving 13 bases of the junction unmatched. This CDR3 reads CASSLRQGLRFDGYTF. The CDR3 DNA reads as TGTGCCAGCAGTTTACGACAGGGGCTACGTTTTGACGGCTACACCTTC.

V usage is TRBV18 and J usage is TRBJ1-4; TRBD1 agrees at 8 bases. Unmatched junction bases numbered 19, after V lost 3 bases and J lost 10 bases. Germline V lookup: CDR1 KGHSH, CDR2 LQKENI. CDR3 length: 18 residues. DNA of the CDR3: TGTGCCAGCTCACCCTTCGGACAGGGTCAACTCCATGACGGAAAACTGTTTTTT. Protein: CASSPFGQGQLHDGKLFF.

The chain recombines TRBV4-2 with TRBJ2-5; 9 positions agree with TRBD2. Germline V gene lookup returns CDR1 LGHNA and CDR2 YNFKEQ. V trimming: 4 bases; J trimming: 5 bases; junction bases outside the gene matches: 11. The CDR3 has 16 residues. CDR3 residues: CASSPLGRGGLETQYF. CDR3 in DNA: TGTGCCAGCAGCCCCCTCGGGCGGGGGGGTCTCGAGACCCAGTACTTC.

V and J are TRBV2 and TRBJ1-1, with TRBD1 as a possible D gene (5 bases). Germline V gives CDR1 SNHLY, CDR2 FYNNEI. There are 17 residues in the CDR3. The V end lost 4 bases, the J end lost 0 bases, and 18 bases lay between the germline ends. CDR3 coding DNA: TGTGCCAGCAGTGGATGGGGGACTACAGGCATGAACACTGAAGCTTTCTTT. Its translation: CASSGWGTTGMNTEAFF.

This chain joins TRBV27 and TRBJ2-7; TRBD2 agrees at 8 bases. The CDR3 spans 15 residues. The germline V gene encodes CDR1 MNHEY and CDR2 SMNVEV (reference sequence). V lost 4 bases, J lost 0 bases, and 5 bases stayed unmatched. CDR3 bases: TGTGCCAGCAGTTGGGCCAGCGGGAGCTCCTACGAGCAGTACTTC. Its protein product is CASSWASGSSYEQYF.

The V and J genes are TRBV2 and TRBJ2-1; TRBD1 agrees at 7 bases. This CDR3 has 13 residues. V was pared by 3 bases and J by 4 bases, with 0 bases of the junction left unmatched. Germline V CDR1 and CDR2: SNHLY, FYNNEI. The CDR3 nucleotides are TGTGCCAGCAGTGAGGACAGGTACAATGAGCAGTTCTTC. Translated, it gives CASSEDRYNEQFF.

The V gene is TRBV5-1, the J gene TRBJ2-1, with D uncertain. Trimming pared 0 bases from V and 3 bases from J, leaving 10 bases between. Germline V gene data show CDR1 as SGHRS and CDR2 as YFSETQ. The CDR3 extends over 15 amino acids. CDR3 amino acids: CASSLVAGLYNEQFF. The DNA of the CDR3 is TGCGCCAGCAGCTTGGTCGCAGGCCTCTACAATGAGCAGTTCTTC. The complete variable domain, with remaining parts taken from reference TRBV5-1 and TRBJ2-1, reads KAGVTQTPRYLIKTRGQQVTLSCSPISGHRSVSWYQQTPGQGLQFLFEYFSETQRNKGNFPGRFSGRQFSNSRSEMNVSTLELGDSALYLCASSLVAGLYNEQFFGPGTRLTVL.

This clone appeared a single time. The chain combines TRBV20-1 with TRBJ1-4; D remains ambiguous. V shed 2 bases and J shed 12 bases, with 10 bases lying between them. Germline V gives CDR1 DFQATT, CDR2 SNEGSKA (reference sequence). This CDR3 has 11 residues. CDR3 sequence reads: CSARPTSQLFF. DNA for the CDR3: TGCAGTGCTAGACCGACAAGTCAACTGTTTTTT.

This sequence joins TRBV6-5 and TRBJ1-3, with D perhaps TRBD1 (6 bases). This CDR3 is built from 15 residues. Germline CDR1 and CDR2: MNHEY and SVGAGI. V gave up 8 bases and J gave up 0 bases, with 14 bases separating them. DNA of the CDR3: TGTGCCAGCTCCCAGACAGGCCTCTCTGGAAACACCATATATTTT. It is translated as CASSQTGLSGNTIYF.

This clone showed up just a few times. The chain links TRBV18 to TRBJ1-5, with 7 bases aligning to TRBD1. This CDR3 is 13 amino acids long. The J segment lost 6 bases and the V segment lost 5 bases, leaving 4 bases of the junction unmatched. CDR1 and CDR2 (germline): KGHSH, LQKENI. Here the CDR3 DNA reads TGTGCCAGCTCAGCAGGGGGAGGTCAGCCCCAGCATTTT. Protein: CASSAGGGQPQHF.

This chain links TRBV7-7 with TRBJ2-2, with 7 bases aligning to TRBD2. The CDR3 runs to 17 residues. The germline V gene has CDR1 SSHAT and CDR2 FNYEAQ (reference sequence). The junction had 11 bases not matched to a gene; V was cut back by 4 bases and J by 3 bases. CDR3 nucleotide sequence: TGTGCCAGCAGCTCCTCCTCTAGCGGATACGACACCGGGGAGCTGTTTTTT. Translation: CASSSSSSGYDTGELFF.

The gene calls are TRBV7-2 and TRBJ2-3; 9 bases are a match to TRBD2. The CDR3 extends over 19 amino acids. CDR1 and CDR2 (germline): SGHTA, FQGNSA. J lost 2 bases, V lost 1 base, and 13 bases had no gene match. The CDR3 reads CASSLDRLSGRGNTDTQYF. The CDR3 region has the DNA TGTGCCAGCAGCTTAGATCGCCTTAGCGGGAGAGGGAACACAGATACGCAGTATTTT.

V usage is TRBV15 and J usage is TRBJ2-1, with D possibly matching TRBD1 (7 bases). Germline-derived CDR1 and CDR2 are LNHNV and YYDKDF (reference sequence). The CDR3 is 16 amino acids. The V and J ends lost 4 bases and 0 bases respectively, with 13 bases between them. This CDR3 reads CATSIAGGSSYNEQFF. The CDR3 nucleotides read TGTGCCACCAGCATCGCAGGGGGGAGCTCCTACAATGAGCAGTTCTTC.

The chain is built from TRBV11-2 and TRBJ2-7; 14 bases align to TRBD2. Germline V gene sequence: CDR1 SGHAT, CDR2 FQNNGV. The CDR3 is 16 residues long. Unmatched junction bases numbered 5, after V lost 5 bases and J lost 2 bases. CDR3 region: CASSPPGLAGAYEQYF. CDR3 coding DNA: TGTGCCAGCAGCCCCCCGGGACTAGCGGGAGCCTACGAGCAGTACTTC.

This clone was counted a single time. J is TRBJ1-5 and V is TRBV10-2; 9 bases fit TRBD1. This CDR3 contains 16 residues. The V segment lost 5 bases and the J segment 1 base; nucleotides outside the gene matches: 6. Germline V gene sequence: CDR1 WSHSY, CDR2 SAAADI. The CDR3 nucleotides read TGCGCCAGCAGTCCAGCCGGGACAGGGAGCAATCAGCCCCAGCATTTT. Its protein product is CASSPAGTGSNQPQHF.

This chain links TRBV6-6 with TRBJ2-7; 7 nucleotides agree with TRBD1. Unmatched junction bases numbered 4, after V lost 0 bases and J lost 5 bases. This CDR3 has 14 amino acids. Germline CDR1 MNHNY, CDR2 SVGAGI (reference sequence). CDR3 sequence reads: CASSYSTGYNEQYF. As DNA, the CDR3 is TGTGCCAGCAGTTACTCGACAGGGTACAACGAGCAGTACTTC.

The chain has TRBV4-3 and TRBJ2-7; 9 bases line up with TRBD2. This CDR3 comprises 21 residues. The V gene's germline CDR1 is LGHNA and CDR2 YSLEER. With 1 base clipped from V and 6 bases from J, the junction kept 25 bases outside the gene matches. This chain's CDR3 is CASSQVRGAGKRGVILGEQYF. CDR3 sequence (DNA): TGCGCCAGCAGCCAAGTGAGAGGTGCGGGAAAGCGGGGGGTAATCCTAGGCGAGCAGTACTTC.

The chain carries TRBV6-1 and TRBJ1-6, with TRBD1 matching 12 bases. V was clipped by 6 bases and J by 10 bases; unmatched bases: 1. Germline CDR1 is MNHNS and CDR2 is SASEGT. The CDR3 runs 13 residues. The CDR3 reads CASRGQGASPLHF. The CDR3 bases are TGTGCCAGCAGGGGACAGGGGGCATCACCCCTCCACTTT.

The rearrangement joins TRBV4-3 to TRBJ2-7; a weak D match, TRBD2 (6 bases). V was shortened by 10 bases and J by 3 bases, with 16 bases between the two germline ends. The CDR3 extends over 13 amino acids. CDR1 LGHNA and CDR2 YSLEER come from the germline V gene. The CDR3 region is CANQEGGLYEQYF. CDR3 in DNA: TGCGCCAACCAGGAGGGAGGACTCTACGAGCAGTACTTC.

V and J are TRBV28 and TRBJ1-1; TRBD1 matches at 12 bases. The CDR3 is 17 amino acids. J gave up 4 bases and V 2 bases, and 8 bases lay outside the gene matches. Per the germline V gene, CDR1 is MDHEN and CDR2 is SYDVKM. The CDR3 sequence is CASSLTGTGGFGTEAFF. CDR3 nucleotide sequence: TGTGCCAGCAGTTTAACTGGGACAGGGGGCTTCGGCACTGAAGCTTTCTTT.

This clone was seen once. The chain has TRBV9 and TRBJ2-7; D is possibly TRBD2 (6 bases). From germline, CDR1 is SGDLS and CDR2 YYNGEE. The V end was cut by 0 bases, the J end by 2 bases, with 9 bases between. CDR3 length equals 14 residues. Written as DNA, the CDR3 is TGTGCCAGCAGCGTAGGGTGGGGGGCCTACGAGCAGTACTTC. Translating gives CASSVGWGAYEQYF.

The rearrangement uses TRBV2 and TRBJ1-5; D is unclear. Germline-derived CDR1 and CDR2 are SNHLY and FYNNEI. V was pared by 2 bases and J by 6 bases, with 20 bases between. The CDR3 extends over 17 amino acids. The CDR3: CASSESGITALSQPQHF. CDR3 DNA: TGTGCCAGCAGTGAATCAGGTATCACTGCTCTGAGTCAGCCCCAGCATTTT.

This chain connects TRBV19 to TRBJ2-3, with D possibly being TRBD1 (6 bases). The V end was cut by 5 bases, the J end by 2 bases, with 11 bases between. The CDR3 covers 14 residues. Looked up from germline, CDR1 is LNHDA and CDR2 is SQIVND (reference sequence). Written as DNA, the CDR3 is TGTGCCAGTAGTTGGGGGCAGATCACAGATACGCAGTATTTT. Amino acid sequence: CASSWGQITDTQYF.

This clone was observed a single time. The chain recombines TRBV5-6 with TRBJ2-2, with 7 positions matching TRBD1. Germline trimming cut 4 bases from V and 5 bases from J; bases unmatched to any gene: 14. This CDR3 comprises 17 residues. Germline V gives CDR1 SGHDT, CDR2 YYEEEE. In DNA, the CDR3 is TGTGCCAGCAGCCTCATCTCAGAGACAGGGCGGACCGGGGAGCTGTTTTTT. Protein sequence: CASSLISETGRTGELFF.

The V gene is TRBV15, the J gene TRBJ2-5; no clear D gene. Germline CDR1 reads LNHNV; CDR2 reads YYDKDF (reference sequence). Between the trimmed V and J ends, which lost 0 bases and 1 base, there was a span of 6 bases. The CDR3 sequence is 14 residues long. CDR3 residues: CATSREQFQETQYF. The CDR3 DNA sequence: TGTGCCACCAGCAGAGAACAATTCCAAGAGACCCAGTACTTC.

The V and J genes are TRBV18 and TRBJ2-1; 13 nucleotides agree with TRBD2. The CDR3 runs to 16 residues. The junction had 3 bases not matched to a gene; V was cut back by 5 bases and J by 2 bases. CDR1 and CDR2 from the germline V gene are KGHSH and LQKENI. CDR3 coding DNA: TGTGCCAGCTCAGGGGGACTAGCGGGACCCTACAATGAGCAGTTCTTC. It encodes CASSGGLAGPYNEQFF.

V is TRBV18 and J is TRBJ1-3; no definite D call. Germline V gene lookup returns CDR1 KGHSH and CDR2 LQKENI. The CDR3 totals 11 residues. The ends were cut back, 6 bases at V and 8 bases at J, with 8 bases in the middle. The CDR3 loop is CASSTPDTIYF. CDR3 sequence (DNA): TGTGCCAGCTCCACCCCGGACACCATATATTTT.

This chain's CDR3 is CASSQVSLLVAQYNEQFF. DNA of the CDR3: TGCGCCAGCAGCCAAGTATCGCTATTAGTAGCGCAATACAATGAGCAGTTCTTC. This chain uses TRBV4-3 with TRBJ2-1, with D possibly being TRBD2 (5 bases). This CDR3 comprises 18 residues. CDR1 is LGHNA and CDR2 is YSLEER in the germline V gene. V was clipped by 1 base and J by 4 bases, with 20 bases between them.

The chain uses TRBV27 and TRBJ1-1; TRBD1 aligns across 8 bases. Per germline, CDR1 MNHEY and CDR2 SMNVEV (reference sequence). The CDR3 is 14 residues long. Trimming took 5 bases from V and 0 from J; bases not matched to a gene: 2. CDR3 sequence: CASSPGGLNTEAFF. Written as DNA, the CDR3 is TGTGCCAGCAGTCCAGGGGGCCTGAACACTGAAGCTTTCTTT.

J is TRBJ2-3 and V is TRBV7-2, with a possible D match to TRBD2 (6 bases). This CDR3 has 14 residues. V lost 2 bases to trimming and J lost 10 bases, with 16 bases between them. From germline, CDR1 is SGHTA and CDR2 FQGNSA. Written as DNA, the CDR3 is TGTGCCAGCAGCTTACCCCCCCCGGGGACTTCGCAGTATTTT. It codes for CASSLPPPGTSQYF.